This record covers a single TCR beta chain. Its antigen remains unknown. This specimen comes from a study of blood T cells in healthy people across ages. Overall study results and limits: PBMCs went unsorted, and a conclusive naive versus antigen-experienced comparison was therefore prevented.

A J-beta primer mix and a sample-barcoded 5' primer were used in a second PCR of roughly 6 to 11 cycles. Each cDNA molecule was tagged by a template-switch adaptor that had 12 random nucleotides. Paired-end reads containing CDR3 totaled no fewer than 2.5 million for each sample. Each CDR3 protein gets one entry after TCRdb re-called the 5' RACE reads with MiXCR. The profile covers 700,000 or so distinct CDR3 sequences, with roughly 43% appearing a single time and 30% taken by the ten largest. CDR1 is LNHDA and CDR2 is SQIVND in the germline V gene (reference sequence). This CDR3 is 13 amino acids long.

The sequenced material came from blood. This chain connects TRBV19 to TRBJ2-4; TRBD1 is a possible D gene (5 bases). The DNA end lines up better with TRBJ2-5; the J call may be wrong. This receptor was identified in a man aged 80 or over in good health. CDR3 nucleotides: TGTGCCAGTAGTATTGGCAGGGAAGAGACCCAGTACTTC. It yields the protein CASSIGREETQYF.